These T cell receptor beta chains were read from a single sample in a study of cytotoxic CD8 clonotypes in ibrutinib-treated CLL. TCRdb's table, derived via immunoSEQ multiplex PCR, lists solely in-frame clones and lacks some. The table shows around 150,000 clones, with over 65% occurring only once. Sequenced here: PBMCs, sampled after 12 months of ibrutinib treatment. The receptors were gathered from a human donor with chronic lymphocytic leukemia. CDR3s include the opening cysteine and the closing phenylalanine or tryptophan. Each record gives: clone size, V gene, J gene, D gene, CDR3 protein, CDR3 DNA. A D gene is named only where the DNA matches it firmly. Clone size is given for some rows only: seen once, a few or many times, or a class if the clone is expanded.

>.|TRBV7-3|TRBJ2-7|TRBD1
CASSLNRGPYEQYF
TGTGCCAGCAGCTTAAATAGGGGGCCCTACGAGCAGTACTTC
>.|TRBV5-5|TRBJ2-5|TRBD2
CASSSTGLAGGPQTQYF
TGTGCCAGCAGCTCTACGGGACTAGCGGGGGGGCCGCAGACCCAGTACTTC
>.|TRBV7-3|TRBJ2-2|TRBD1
CASSLITGQRGGELFF
TGTGCCAGCAGCTTAATTACGGGACAGAGGGGTGGGGAGCTGTTTTTT
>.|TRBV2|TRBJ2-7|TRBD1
CASRGQGREQYF
TGTGCCAGCAGGGGACAGGGGCGCGAGCAGTACTTC
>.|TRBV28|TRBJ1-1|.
CASRQTGRTLKAFF
TGTGCCAGCAGACAAACAGGGAGAACACTGAAAGCTTTCTTT
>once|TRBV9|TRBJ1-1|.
CASSVISDANTEAFF
TGTGCCAGCAGCGTTATATCGGATGCGAACACTGAAGCTTTCTTT
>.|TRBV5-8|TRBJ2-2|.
CASSWPHTGELFF
TGTGCCAGCAGCTGGCCTCACACCGGGGAGCTGTTTTTT
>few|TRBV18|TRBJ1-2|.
CASSPDSSYTF
TGTGCCAGCTCACCAGACAGCAGCTACACCTTC
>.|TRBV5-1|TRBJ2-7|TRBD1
CASSLAPDRVGIFEQYF
TGCGCCAGCAGCTTGGCGCCGGACAGGGTGGGCATATTCGAGCAGTACTTC
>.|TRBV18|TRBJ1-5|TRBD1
CASSPDREGQPQHF
TGTGCCAGCTCACCAGACAGGGAGGGTCAGCCCCAGCATTTT
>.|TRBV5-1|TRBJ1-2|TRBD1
CASSLGQGRAGYTF
TGCGCCAGCAGCCTGGGACAGGGGCGGGCTGGCTACACCTTC
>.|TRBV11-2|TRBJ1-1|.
CASSLEGGNTEAFF
TGTGCCAGCAGCTTAGAGGGTGGAAACACTGAAGCTTTCTTT
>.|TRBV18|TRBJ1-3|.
CASSPLPPTGRGNTIYF
TGTGCCAGCTCACCACTACCCCCCACAGGGAGGGGAAACACCATATATTTT
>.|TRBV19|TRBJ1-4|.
CASKLIGDNEKLFF
TGTGCCAGTAAACTTATAGGGGATAATGAAAAACTGTTTTTT
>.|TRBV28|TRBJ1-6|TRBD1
CASRPTGGVSPLHF
TGTGCCAGCAGACCCACAGGGGGGGTTTCACCCCTCCACTTT
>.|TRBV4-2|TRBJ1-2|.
CASSQIGGGRDYGYTF
TGTGCCAGCAGCCAAATCGGGGGAGGGAGGGACTATGGCTACACCTTC
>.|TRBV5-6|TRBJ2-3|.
CASSPDLGTDTQYF
TGTGCCAGCAGCCCGGACCTTGGCACAGATACGCAGTATTTT
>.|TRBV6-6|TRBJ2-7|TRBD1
CASSRYDRGPYEQYF
TGTGCCAGCAGCCGTTACGACAGGGGGCCCTACGAGCAGTACTTC
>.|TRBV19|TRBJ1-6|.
CASSMGPRPLHF
TGTGCCAGTAGTATGGGCCCTAGACCCCTCCACTTT
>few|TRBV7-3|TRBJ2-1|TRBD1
CASSGDRVGEQFF
TGTGCCAGCAGCGGGGACAGGGTGGGTGAGCAGTTCTTC
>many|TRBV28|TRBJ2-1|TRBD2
CASSTNRGTRRSEQFF
TGTGCCAGCAGTACGAATCGGGGGACTAGGAGGAGTGAGCAGTTCTTC
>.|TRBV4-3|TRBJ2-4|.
CASSQHRPAEGNIQYF
TGCGCCAGCAGCCAACATAGACCAGCCGAAGGGAACATTCAGTACTTC
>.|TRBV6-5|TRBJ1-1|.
CASIDRENTEAFF
TGTGCCAGCATCGATCGGGAGAACACTGAAGCTTTCTTT
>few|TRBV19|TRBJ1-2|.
CATTGARPGSYGYTF
TGTGCCACCACAGGAGCACGGCCTGGAAGCTATGGCTACACCTTC
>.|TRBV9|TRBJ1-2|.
CASSDKGDWNGYTF
TGTGCCAGCAGCGATAAAGGGGATTGGAATGGCTACACCTTC
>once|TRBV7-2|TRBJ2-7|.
CASSLASNTASYEQYF
TGTGCCAGCAGCTTGGCCAGCAACACTGCCTCCTACGAGCAGTACTTC
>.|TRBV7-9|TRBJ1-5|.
CASSGGDNQPQHF
TGTGCCAGCTCTGGGGGAGACAATCAGCCCCAGCATTTT
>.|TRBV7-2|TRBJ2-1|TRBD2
CASSSGGTSGSYNEQFF
TGTGCCAGCAGCTCGGGGGGGACTAGCGGGTCCTACAATGAGCAGTTCTTC
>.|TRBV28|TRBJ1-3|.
CASRRDKEFFSGNTIYF
TGTGCCAGCAGGCGGGACAAGGAGTTCTTCTCTGGAAACACCATATATTTT
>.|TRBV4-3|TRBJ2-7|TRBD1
CASSQGQGYTYEQYF
TGCGCCAGCAGCCAGGGACAGGGGTATACCTACGAGCAGTACTTC
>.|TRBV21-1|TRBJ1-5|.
CASSTRKSGGYQPQHF
TGTGCCAGCAGCACCCGTAAATCCGGGGGCTATCAGCCCCAGCATTTT
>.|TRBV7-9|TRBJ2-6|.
CASSLGRSSTPGANVLTF
TGTGCCAGCAGCTTAGGACGGAGCTCCACACCTGGGGCCAACGTCCTGACTTTC
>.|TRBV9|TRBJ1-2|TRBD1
CASSVGRTGGSYGYTF
TGTGCCAGCAGCGTAGGGCGGACAGGGGGAAGCTATGGCTACACCTTC
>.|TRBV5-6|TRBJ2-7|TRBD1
CASADRAAYEQYF
TGTGCCAGCGCTGACAGGGCTGCCTACGAGCAGTACTTC
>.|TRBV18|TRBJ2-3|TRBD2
CASSDLGTSGRNRTDTQYF
TGTGCCAGCTCAGACTTAGGGACTAGCGGGAGGAACCGCACAGATACGCAGTATTTT
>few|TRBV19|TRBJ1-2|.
CASSMLGVGYTF
TGTGCCAGTAGTATGTTGGGGGTTGGCTACACCTTC
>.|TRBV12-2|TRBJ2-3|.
CASRLGLNTDTQYF
TGTGCAAGTCGCTTAGGGCTAAACACAGATACGCAGTATTTT
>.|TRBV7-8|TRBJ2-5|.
CASSSGAGASETQYF
TGTGCCAGCAGTTCCGGGGCAGGGGCCAGCGAGACCCAGTACTTC
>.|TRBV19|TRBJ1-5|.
CASSMVFRNQPQHF
TGTGCCAGTAGTATGGTTTTCCGCAATCAGCCCCAGCATTTT
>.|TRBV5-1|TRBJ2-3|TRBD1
CASSFTGGKDTQYF
TGCGCCAGCAGCTTCACAGGGGGCAAGGATACGCAGTATTTT
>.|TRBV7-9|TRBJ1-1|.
CASSSSGTNAEAFF
TGTGCCAGCAGCTCCAGTGGGACAAACGCTGAAGCTTTCTTT
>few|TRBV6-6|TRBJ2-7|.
CASSDSDSYEQYF
TGTGCCAGCAGCGACAGCGACTCCTACGAGCAGTACTTC
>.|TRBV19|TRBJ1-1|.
CASRRNLGLNTEAFF
TGTGCCAGTAGAAGGAATCTGGGACTTAACACTGAAGCTTTCTTT
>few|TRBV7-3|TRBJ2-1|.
CASSPLVGGSHNEQFF
TGTGCCAGCAGCCCCCTTGTTGGGGGGTCCCACAATGAGCAGTTCTTC
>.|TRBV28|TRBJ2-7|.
CASSLWGSAYEQYF
TGTGCCAGCAGTTTATGGGGCTCAGCCTACGAGCAGTACTTC
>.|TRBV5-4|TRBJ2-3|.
CASSLGGVGTDTQYF
TGTGCCAGCAGCTTGGGGGGAGTCGGTACAGATACGCAGTATTTT
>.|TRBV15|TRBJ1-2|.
CATSRDNYGYTF
TGTGCCACCAGCAGAGACAACTATGGCTACACCTTC
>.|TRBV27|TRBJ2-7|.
CASSLKGGSNTYEQYF
TGTGCCAGCAGTTTAAAGGGGGGATCGAACACCTACGAGCAGTACTTC
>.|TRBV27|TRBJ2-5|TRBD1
CASRSTGGQKTQYF
TGTGCCAGCAGGTCGACAGGGGGCCAAAAGACCCAGTACTTC
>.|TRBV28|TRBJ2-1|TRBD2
CASSPSWTSGGNEQFF
TGTGCCAGCAGTCCGTCGTGGACTAGCGGGGGGAATGAGCAGTTCTTC
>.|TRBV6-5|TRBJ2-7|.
CASSYLYEQYF
TGTGCCAGCAGTTACCTCTACGAGCAGTACTTC
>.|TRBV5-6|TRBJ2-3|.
CASSPGLYRGNTDTQYF
TGTGCCAGCAGCCCCGGGCTCTATAGGGGAAACACAGATACGCAGTATTTT
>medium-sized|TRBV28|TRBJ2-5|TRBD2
CASSPSGGAETQYF
TGTGCCAGCAGCCCAAGCGGGGGGGCGGAGACCCAGTACTTC